The 29 T cell receptor beta chains reported below all come from one sample, sequenced in a study of chemoradiotherapy in HPV16-positive cancers. The method was immunoSEQ multiplex PCR; TCRdb's version includes in-frame clones alone and lacks a portion of them. The sample has 25,000 to 30,000 clones, roughly nine tenths seen once. Sequencing was performed on blood, taken from a patient who underwent chemoradiotherapy. The receptors originated from a human donor with HPV-associated anogenital cancer.

The V and J genes are TRBV7-9 and TRBJ2-6; maybe TRBD1 (5 bases). The CDR3 is 14 amino acids. The V and J ends lost 6 bases and 0 bases respectively, with 6 bases between them. Looked up from germline, CDR1 is SEHNR and CDR2 is FQNEAQ (reference sequence). The DNA of the CDR3 is TGTGCCAGCAGAAGGGGCTCTGGGGCCAACGTCCTGACTTTC. Translated: CASRRGSGANVLTF.

The chain uses TRBV1 and TRBJ1-4; the tabulated D call, TRBD1, remains unverified against the DNA. TRBV1 is an annotated pseudogene. The CDR3 has 15 residues. The CDR3 DNA is TGCACCAGCAGCCAAGTGGTCACAGGGAATGAAAAACTGTTTTTT. Translating gives CTSSQVVTGNEKLFF.

The chain is built from TRBV18 and TRBJ2-1; TRBD2 aligns across 7 bases. The CDR3 is made up of 15 amino acids. Germline V gene sequence: CDR1 KGHSH, CDR2 LQKENI. V shed 0 bases and J 8 bases; nucleotides not matched to a gene: 7. The CDR3 region is CASSPPLGGSDEQFF. In DNA form, the CDR3 reads TGTGCCAGCTCACCACCGTTGGGCGGGAGTGATGAGCAGTTCTTC.

The J gene is TRBJ2-5, the V gene TRBV7-9, with unresolved D. Germline CDR1 reads SEHNR; CDR2 reads FQNEAQ (reference sequence). The V gene lost 3 bases and the J gene lost 1 base, with 15 bases spanning the gap. The CDR3 covers 16 residues. This chain's CDR3 is CASSLVEAASQETQYF. CDR3 sequence (DNA): TGTGCCAGCAGCTTGGTAGAGGCAGCGTCCCAAGAGACCCAGTACTTC.

This chain links TRBV6-1 with TRBJ1-2; a possible D gene is TRBD1 (5 bases). This CDR3 is 13 amino acids long. Germline V gene data show CDR1 as MNHNS and CDR2 as SASEGT. Trimming took off 2 bases at V and 2 bases at J, with 6 bases between the two ends. In nucleotides, the CDR3 is TGTGCCAGCAGTGAATGGGGGAACTATGGCTACACCTTC. The encoded protein is CASSEWGNYGYTF.

CDR3 loop: CASSSQGTGTGELFF. CDR3 coding DNA: TGTGCCAGCAGCTCACAGGGCACCGGGACCGGGGAGCTGTTTTTT. The chain combines TRBV11-3 with TRBJ2-2, with a possible D match to TRBD1 (6 bases). CDR1 and CDR2 from the germline V gene are SGHNT and YENEEA. CDR3 length: 15 residues. Trimming pared 4 bases from V and 5 bases from J, leaving 14 bases between.

The rearrangement uses TRBV5-1 and TRBJ2-3; a possible D gene is TRBD1 (6 bases). The CDR3 has 13 amino acids. The germline V gene has CDR1 SGHRS and CDR2 YFSETQ. V was clipped by 3 bases and J by 7 bases, with 12 bases between them. CDR3 region: CASSSRQAYTQYF. The CDR3, as DNA: TGCGCCAGCAGCTCCCGACAGGCCTATACGCAGTATTTT.

A single count supports this clone. The rearrangement uses TRBV2 and TRBJ2-7, with a possible D match to TRBD2 (5 bases). From germline, CDR1 is SNHLY and CDR2 FYNNEI. V dropped 6 bases and J dropped 2 bases, with 14 bases sitting between them. The CDR3 loop spans 14 amino acids. The CDR3 loop is CASRSAVPTYEQYF. The CDR3 DNA follows: TGTGCCAGCAGGTCAGCGGTACCGACCTACGAGCAGTACTTC.

CDR3 sequence: CASSPVSGGATEAFF. For the CDR3, the DNA is TGTGCCAGCTCACCAGTTTCGGGGGGAGCCACTGAAGCTTTCTTT. The gene calls are TRBV18 and TRBJ1-1, with D maybe TRBD1 (5 bases). Trimming shortened V by 2 bases and J by 4 bases, and 14 bases separated the two germline ends. The CDR3 runs to 15 residues. Germline-derived CDR1 and CDR2 are KGHSH and LQKENI.

CDR3 in DNA: TGTGCCAGCACCATGGACAGGGGCCAGCCCCAGCATTTT. This sequence encodes CASTMDRGQPQHF. The rearrangement links TRBV6-1 to TRBJ1-5; 9 bases are shared with TRBD1. Germline V gives CDR1 MNHNS, CDR2 SASEGT. This CDR3 contains 13 residues. The V and J ends lost 7 bases and 7 bases, in that order; junction bases with no gene match: 5.

V is TRBV4-2 and J is TRBJ2-5; 8 positions agree with TRBD2. Germline CDR1 is LGHNA and CDR2 is YNFKEQ. The V and J ends lost 4 bases and 5 bases, in that order; junction bases with no gene match: 6. The CDR3 spans 14 residues. CDR3: CASSLSGTSETQYF. The CDR3 coding sequence is TGTGCCAGCAGCCTCTCCGGGACTAGTGAGACCCAGTACTTC.

CDR3: CASRTGGAVTEAFF. The CDR3 nucleotides read TGTGCCAGCAGGACAGGGGGCGCAGTCACTGAAGCTTTCTTT. This chain connects TRBV28 to TRBJ1-1, with 10 bases lining up with TRBD1. CDR3 length: 14 residues. With 6 bases clipped from V and 4 bases from J, the junction kept 5 bases outside the gene matches. Germline V gene data show CDR1 as MDHEN and CDR2 as SYDVKM.

The chain links TRBV2 to TRBJ1-1; 7 nucleotides match TRBD1. This CDR3 has 14 residues. The trim removed 6 bases at V and 5 bases at J, leaving 9 bases unmatched. Germline values: CDR1 SNHLY, CDR2 FYNNEI. The CDR3 protein is CASRLRTGLTEAFF. In nucleotides, the CDR3 is TGTGCCAGCAGGCTTAGGACAGGACTTACTGAAGCTTTCTTT. The full variable domain, completed using reference TRBV2 and TRBJ1-1, is EPEVTQTPSHQVTQMGQEVILRCVPISNHLYFYWYRQILGQKVEFLVSFYNNEISEKSEIFDDQFSVERPDGSNFTLKIRSTKLEDSAMYFCASRLRTGLTEAFFGQGTRLTVV.

This chain links TRBV10-2 with TRBJ2-7; 14 bases fit TRBD2. Germline V gene data show CDR1 as WSHSY and CDR2 as SAAADI. The CDR3 is 13 amino acids. V shed 7 bases, J shed 6 bases, and the junction held 2 bases outside the gene matches. The CDR3 reads CASKGTSGSEQYF. CDR3 coding DNA: TGCGCCAGCAAGGGGACTAGCGGGAGCGAGCAGTACTTC.

This clone was detected once. One end of the junction does not line up with germline, which may come from a read error. The chain recombines TRBV18 with TRBJ1-1; 9 bases align to TRBD1. Germline V lookup: CDR1 KGHSH, CDR2 LQKENI. The CDR3 runs 16 residues. The CDR3 loop is CASSPQGAGMVTEAFF. As DNA, the CDR3 is TGTGCCAGCTCCCCACAGGGGGCAGGGATGGTCACTGAAGCTTTCTTT.

The J gene is TRBJ2-7, the V gene TRBV5-5; perhaps TRBD1 as D (6 bases). Germline assignment: CDR1 SGHKS and CDR2 YYEKEE (reference sequence). This CDR3 has 13 amino acids. V lost 6 bases to trimming and J lost 0 bases, with 10 bases between them. CDR3: CASTGQISYEQYF. The CDR3 DNA reads as TGTGCCAGCACCGGACAGATCTCCTACGAGCAGTACTTC.

V and J are TRBV10-3 and TRBJ1-6, with 10 bases aligning to TRBD1. The CDR3 is 17 amino acids. V lost 0 bases and J lost 8; bases outside the gene matches: 7. The germline CDR1 and CDR2 sequences are ENHRY and SYGVKD. CDR3 sequence: CAISESRTGGGYSPLHF. The CDR3 DNA sequence: TGTGCCATCAGTGAGTCCAGGACAGGGGGAGGATATTCACCCCTCCACTTT.

The chain uses TRBV30 and TRBJ2-7; tentative D call: TRBD2 (5 bases). CDR1 GTSNPN and CDR2 SVGIG come from the germline V gene (reference sequence). Trimming cost V 2 bases and J 4 bases, with 9 bases left between them. This CDR3 has 12 amino acids. This CDR3 reads CAWSSGSYEQYF. In DNA, the CDR3 is TGTGCCTGGAGTTCGGGAAGTTACGAGCAGTACTTC.

J is TRBJ2-7 and V is TRBV4-2; D remains unclear. Germline assignment: CDR1 LGHNA and CDR2 YNFKEQ. The CDR3 runs to 13 residues. Trimming stripped 0 bases from V and 4 bases from J, with 7 bases between. CDR3 sequence: CASSQDLGYEQYF. Here the CDR3 DNA reads TGTGCCAGCAGCCAAGATCTCGGGTACGAGCAGTACTTC.

The V call is TRBV16, the J call TRBJ1-2; perhaps TRBD1 as D (5 bases). Germline V gene lookup returns CDR1 KGHSY and CDR2 FQNENV. The CDR3 runs to 13 residues. Trimming pared 0 bases from V and 8 bases from J, leaving 10 bases between. For the CDR3, the DNA is TGTGCCAGCAGCCAATCTGAACACAGGGGCTACACCTTC. It codes for CASSQSEHRGYTF.

V and J are TRBV6-1 and TRBJ2-7; D perhaps matches TRBD2 (6 bases). The V gene's germline CDR1 is MNHNS and CDR2 SASEGT. The V and J ends lost 3 bases and 0 bases respectively, with 18 bases between them. This CDR3 comprises 17 residues. The CDR3 nucleotides are TGTGCCAGCAGTGAGACCCTTCGACTAGAGATCTCCTACGAGCAGTACTTC. This encodes CASSETLRLEISYEQYF.

This chain's CDR3 is CASSPGQGGEAFF. In DNA form, the CDR3 reads TGTGCCAGCTCACCCGGGCAGGGTGGTGAAGCTTTCTTT. V is TRBV18 and J is TRBJ1-1; D perhaps matches TRBD1 (5 bases). CDR1 and CDR2 (germline): KGHSH, LQKENI. This CDR3 spans 13 amino acids. The germline V and J ends were trimmed by 3 bases and 7 bases, with 12 bases remaining between them.

This clone has more than one count but fewer than ten. The chain recombines TRBV5-4 with TRBJ2-5; the match to TRBD2 covers 8 bases. Germline lookup yields CDR1 SGHNT and CDR2 YYREEE (reference sequence). The J segment lost 3 bases and the V segment lost 2 bases, leaving 3 bases of the junction unmatched. This CDR3 region has 14 residues. The CDR3 sequence: CASSFGTSEETQYF. The CDR3 nucleotides read TGTGCCAGCAGCTTTGGGACTAGTGAAGAGACCCAGTACTTC.

This chain links TRBV28 with TRBJ1-5, with D possibly matching TRBD1 (6 bases). This CDR3 region has 15 residues. CDR1 is MDHEN and CDR2 is SYDVKM in the germline V gene. Trimming pared 6 bases from V and 6 bases from J, leaving 18 bases between. CDR3 region: CASRQTGPTSQPQHF. As DNA, the CDR3 is TGTGCCAGCAGACAAACAGGGCCCACAAGTCAGCCCCAGCATTTT.

This clone was seen a few times. The V and J genes are TRBV2 and TRBJ1-1; the D is unclear. The CDR3 covers 10 residues. V dropped 7 bases and J dropped 9 bases, with 9 bases sitting between them. Germline lookup yields CDR1 SNHLY and CDR2 FYNNEI. This CDR3 reads CASTLGKAFF. CDR3 nucleotides: TGTGCCAGCACCCTAGGGAAAGCTTTCTTT.

This chain links TRBV15 with TRBJ1-4, with D perhaps matching TRBD1 (5 bases). Trimming left V 0 bases short and J 0 bases short, with 8 bases between. The CDR3 totals 16 residues. CDR1 and CDR2 (germline): LNHNV, YYDKDF (reference sequence). DNA for the CDR3: TGTGCCACCAGCAGAGATGGGGGAGCAACTAATGAAAAACTGTTTTTT. It codes for CATSRDGGATNEKLFF.

V is TRBV14 and J is TRBJ2-1; 8 nucleotides align to TRBD2. There are 14 residues in the CDR3. Trimming at V came to 3 bases and at J to 5 bases, leaving 3 bases not matched to a gene. CDR1 is SGHDN, CDR2 FVKESK, per germline. CDR3 region: CASSQGGGNNEQFF. For the CDR3, the DNA is TGTGCCAGCAGCCAGGGCGGGGGGAACAATGAGCAGTTCTTC.

The rearrangement uses TRBV7-3 and TRBJ2-7; 9 bases match TRBD1. There are 16 residues in the CDR3. V lost 5 bases, J lost 6 bases, and 14 bases stayed unmatched. Germline V CDR1 and CDR2: SGHTA, FQGTGA. The CDR3: CASSRTGQGNVGEQYF. CDR3 coding DNA: TGTGCCAGCAGCCGTACCGGACAGGGGAATGTCGGCGAGCAGTACTTC.

The rearrangement uses TRBV28 and TRBJ2-3; 7 bases agree with TRBD2. The CDR3 extends over 12 amino acids. Germline values: CDR1 MDHEN, CDR2 SYDVKM. V dropped 2 bases and J dropped 10; count of bases not matched to a gene: 3. In DNA form, the CDR3 reads TGTGCCAGCAGTTTAGGAGCGGGGTCGCAGTATTTT. Translated: CASSLGAGSQYF.